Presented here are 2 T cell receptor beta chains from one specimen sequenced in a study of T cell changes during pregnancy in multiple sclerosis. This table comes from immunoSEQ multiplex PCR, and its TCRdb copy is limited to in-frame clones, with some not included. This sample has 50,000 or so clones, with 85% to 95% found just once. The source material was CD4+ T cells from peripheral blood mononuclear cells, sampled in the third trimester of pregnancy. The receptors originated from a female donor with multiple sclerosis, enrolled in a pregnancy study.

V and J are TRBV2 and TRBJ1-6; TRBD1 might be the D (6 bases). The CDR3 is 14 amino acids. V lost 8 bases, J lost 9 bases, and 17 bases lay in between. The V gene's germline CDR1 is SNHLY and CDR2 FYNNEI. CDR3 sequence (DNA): TGTGCCAGCCAGGAGGACAGTCCCTCTTCACCCCTCCACTTT. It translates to CASQEDSPSSPLHF. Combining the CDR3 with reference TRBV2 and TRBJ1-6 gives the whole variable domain EPEVTQTPSHQVTQMGQEVILRCVPISNHLYFYWYRQILGQKVEFLVSFYNNEISEKSEIFDDQFSVERPDGSNFTLKIRSTKLEDSAMYFCASQEDSPSSPLHFGNGTRLTVT.

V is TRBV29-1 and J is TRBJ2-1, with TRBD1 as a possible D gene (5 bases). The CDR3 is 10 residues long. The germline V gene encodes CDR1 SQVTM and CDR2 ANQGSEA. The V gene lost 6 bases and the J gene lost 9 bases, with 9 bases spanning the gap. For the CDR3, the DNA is TGCAGCGTAGGGGTCTTTGAGCAGTTCTTC. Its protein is CSVGVFEQFF.